This T cell receptor beta chain is from a study of blood T cell repertoires in COVID-19. As for the study in general: Acute and convalescent COVID-19 samples came from the United States, Italy and Spain. Nucleic acid was either cDNA or gDNA, and it came from T cells, B-cell-depleted T cells, or PBMCs.

The authors' processing: Reference gene primer amplification in the assay estimated nucleated cell counts. Some clones are missing from TCRdb's copy, which holds only in-frame ones; the method was immunoSEQ multiplex PCR. V, J and clone size derive from that table, while D and trimming were established from the DNA sequence. The sample has under 250,000 clones; around 90% are singletons. Looked up from germline, CDR1 is SGHKS and CDR2 is YYEKEE (reference sequence). The CDR3 length is 13 residues. V was shortened by 4 bases and J by 3 bases, with 11 bases between the two germline ends. This sequence originates from a man older than 75 with acute or convalescent COVID-19. This rearrangement joins TRBV5-5 to TRBJ2-7, with D possibly being TRBD1 (6 bases). The sequencing sample was made of peripheral blood. CDR3 in amino acids: CASSPGQNYEQYF. CDR3 coding DNA: TGTGCCAGCAGCCCCGGACAGAACTACGAGCAGTACTTC. Full variable domain (rest looked up from reference TRBV5-5 and TRBJ2-7): DAGVTQSPTHLIKTRGQQVTLRCSPISGHKSVSWYQQVLGQGPQFIFQYYEKEERGRGNFPDRFSARQFPNYSSELNVNALLLGDSALYLCASSPGQNYEQYFGPGTRLTVT.